These T cell receptor beta chains were read from a single sample in a study of blood T cell repertoires in COVID-19. TCRdb's table, derived via immunoSEQ multiplex PCR, lists solely in-frame clones and lacks some. The sample lists around 240,000 clones; 80% to 90% were seen once. Sequenced material: peripheral blood. These receptors were collected from a woman aged 40 to 50 who had recovered from COVID-19. Both conserved end residues are part of each CDR3. The order of the fields is V gene, clone size, J gene, D gene, CDR3 protein, CDR3 DNA. D genes are given only for firm matches. Size values are once, few and many counts, or a class for expanded clones, and some rows have none.

TRBV5-1	-	TRBJ2-2	TRBD1	CASSRQGDSSGELFF	TGCGCCAGCAGCCGACAGGGGGATTCCTCGGGGGAGCTGTTTTTT
TRBV6-2/TRBV6-3	-	TRBJ1-6	TRBD1	CASSYGGTGDSPLHF	TGTGCCAGCAGTTACGGTGGGACAGGCGATTCACCCCTCCACTTT
TRBV6-2/TRBV6-3	-	TRBJ2-5	TRBD2	CASSRSGLAWETQYF	TGTGCCAGCAGCAGATCGGGACTAGCCTGGGAGACCCAGTACTTC
TRBV2	-	TRBJ1-1	-	CAREWPNTEAFF	TGTGCCAGGGAGTGGCCGAACACTGAAGCTTTCTTT
TRBV7-3	-	TRBJ2-6	-	CASSLLGAAGANVLTF	TGTGCCAGCAGCTTACTGGGGGCGGCTGGGGCCAACGTCCTGACTTTC
TRBV19	-	TRBJ1-1	-	CASSIGQVEAFF	TGTGCCAGTAGTATTGGCCAGGTTGAAGCTTTCTTT
TRBV30	-	TRBJ2-1	-	CAWSVYRGNEQFF	TGTGCCTGGAGTGTATATAGGGGCAATGAGCAGTTCTTC
TRBV9	-	TRBJ2-1	-	CASSVVGGADNEQFF	TGTGCCAGCAGCGTAGTAGGAGGGGCCGACAATGAGCAGTTCTTC
TRBV4-3	-	TRBJ2-7	-	CASSPMLEGSYEQYF	TGCGCCAGCAGCCCCATGTTGGAGGGCTCCTACGAGCAGTACTTC
TRBV5-1	-	TRBJ1-1	-	CASSLVWGGDTEAFF	TGCGCCAGCAGCTTGGTATGGGGGGGAGACACTGAAGCTTTCTTT
TRBV19	-	TRBJ2-5	-	CASSISLQETQYF	TGTGCCAGTAGTATCTCCTTACAAGAGACCCAGTACTTC
TRBV11-2	-	TRBJ2-2	TRBD2	CASSENLAGLIGELFF	TGTGCCAGCAGCGAGAATCTAGCGGGGTTAATCGGGGAGCTGTTTTTT
TRBV7-2	once	TRBJ1-5	-	CASSGGGSNQPQHF	TGTGCTAGCAGCGGAGGAGGTAGCAATCAGCCCCAGCATTTT
TRBV4-3	-	TRBJ2-1	TRBD2	CASSKTSGGVFRGEQFF	TGCGCCAGCAGCAAGACTAGCGGGGGGGTATTCAGGGGTGAGCAGTTCTTC
TRBV6-5	-	TRBJ1-5	TRBD1	CASRTGVYQPQHF	TGTGCCAGCAGAACAGGGGTATATCAGCCCCAGCATTTT
TRBV9	-	TRBJ1-2	-	CASSPTGGAYGYTF	TGTGCCAGCAGCCCAACCGGGGGGGCCTATGGCTACACCTTC
TRBV6-5	-	TRBJ2-5	TRBD1	CASTDREETQYF	TGTGCCAGCACGGACAGGGAGGAGACCCAGTACTTC
TRBV5-1	-	TRBJ2-5	-	CASSQIPGVEKTQYF	TGCGCCAGCAGCCAAATCCCGGGAGTGGAAAAGACCCAGTACTTC
TRBV15	-	TRBJ1-4	-	CATSRDREGNEKLFF	TGTGCCACCAGCAGAGACAGGGAGGGAAATGAAAAACTGTTTTTT
TRBV5-1	-	TRBJ2-1	-	CASSIGVGGEQFF	TGCGCCAGCAGCATCGGGGTAGGGGGTGAGCAGTTCTTC
TRBV12-5	-	TRBJ1-2	-	CASGLATGAGYGYTF	TGTGCTAGTGGTTTGGCGACAGGCGCGGGCTATGGCTACACCTTC
TRBV6-5	-	TRBJ2-7	TRBD1	CASRSRTGGEQYF	TGTGCCAGCAGAAGCCGGACAGGGGGAGAGCAGTACTTC
TRBV18	-	TRBJ1-1	-	CASSLYAEAFF	TGTGCCAGCTCACTCTACGCTGAAGCTTTCTTT
TRBV5-4	few	TRBJ1-1	-	CASSVATSNTEAFF	TGTGCCAGCAGCGTTGCGACAAGCAACACTGAAGCTTTCTTT
TRBV6-5	-	TRBJ2-6	-	CASRRKSSGANVLTF	TGTGCCAGCAGGAGAAAGTCCTCTGGGGCCAACGTCCTGACTTTC
TRBV9	-	TRBJ2-6	-	CASSVVAFPPGANVLTF	TGTGCCAGCAGCGTTGTAGCGTTCCCCCCTGGGGCCAACGTCCTGACTTTC
TRBV7-2	-	TRBJ2-1	TRBD2	CASSRERGGYNEQFF	TGTGCCAGCAGCCGCGAGCGGGGCGGGTACAATGAGCAGTTCTTC
TRBV25-1	-	TRBJ1-2	-	CASSESDSYGYTF	TGTGCCAGCAGTGAATCTGACAGCTATGGCTACACCTTC
TRBV6-5	-	TRBJ1-1	TRBD1	CASSDRSGNTEAFF	TGTGCCTCCTCGGACAGGAGCGGAAACACTGAAGCTTTCTTT
TRBV19	-	TRBJ2-7	-	CASSAGTDYEQYF	TGTGCCAGTAGTGCGGGGACAGACTACGAGCAGTACTTC
TRBV7-2	-	TRBJ2-4	-	CASSLGLNIQYF	TGTGCCAGCAGCTTAGGACTAAACATTCAGTACTTC
TRBV5-1	-	TRBJ2-1	TRBD1	CASSRGQSSYNEQFF	TGCGCCAGCAGCAGGGGACAGAGCTCCTACAATGAGCAGTTCTTC
TRBV29-1	-	TRBJ2-3	-	CSVDSPQGTDTQYF	TGCAGCGTTGATTCCCCCCAGGGCACAGATACGCAGTATTTT
TRBV2	few	TRBJ1-1	TRBD1	CASSDDRDTEAFF	TGTGCCAGCAGTGATGACAGGGATACTGAAGCTTTCTTT
TRBV3-1/TRBV3-2	-	TRBJ2-7	-	CASSQTGGVYEQYF	TGTGCCAGCAGCCAGACAGGTGGCGTCTACGAGCAGTACTTC
TRBV19	-	TRBJ1-1	TRBD1	CASSTDRGAEAFF	TGTGCCAGTAGTACGGACAGGGGAGCTGAAGCTTTCTTT
TRBV10-3	-	TRBJ1-1	-	CAISGGDGVTEAFF	TGTGCCATCAGTGGCGGGGATGGGGTCACTGAAGCTTTCTTT
TRBV5-6	once	TRBJ2-1	-	CASSQGWASNNEQFF	TGTGCCAGCAGCCAGGGGTGGGCCTCCAACAATGAGCAGTTCTTC
TRBV6-5	-	TRBJ1-2	-	CASSYWTDYGYTF	TGTGCCAGCAGTTACTGGACAGACTATGGCTACACCTTC
TRBV4-3	-	TRBJ1-2	-	CASSQDSGGKDGYTF	TGCGCCAGCAGCCAAGATTCGGGGGGCAAAGATGGCTACACCTTC
TRBV7-2	-	TRBJ1-1	-	CASSFSSGLNTEAFF	TGTGCCAGCAGCTTCTCATCAGGGTTGAACACTGAAGCTTTCTTT
TRBV4-3	-	TRBJ1-2	-	CASSQDANPGAQGYTF	TGCGCCAGCAGCCAAGACGCAAACCCAGGGGCACAGGGCTACACCTTC
TRBV12-3/TRBV12-4	-	TRBJ1-2	-	CASSLVEPVGYTF	TGTGCCAGCAGTTTAGTGGAGCCGGTTGGCTACACCTTC
TRBV7-9	-	TRBJ1-1	-	CASSLVGQMNTEAFF	TGTGCCAGCAGCTTAGTGGGACAAATGAACACTGAAGCTTTCTTT
TRBV18	-	TRBJ2-5	-	CASQTRQGYQETQYF	TGTGCCAGTCAAACACGTCAGGGATACCAAGAGACCCAGTACTTC
TRBV19	-	TRBJ1-3	-	CASSMKQTSGNTIYF	TGTGCCAGTAGTATGAAACAGACCTCTGGAAACACCATATATTTT
TRBV11-2	-	TRBJ2-1	TRBD1	CASSLLTGWDSNNEQFF	TGTGCCAGCAGCTTATTGACAGGGTGGGATTCTAACAATGAGCAGTTCTTC
TRBV7-9	-	TRBJ1-3	TRBD1	CASSPRTGGNTIYF	TGTGCCAGCAGCCCAAGGACAGGGGGAAACACCATATATTTT
TRBV5-1	-	TRBJ2-6	-	CASSSTYAGQPDSGANVLTF	TGCGCCAGCAGCTCCACTTATGCTGGACAGCCCGACTCTGGGGCCAACGTCCTGACTTTC
TRBV6-6	-	TRBJ1-5	-	CASSPGLNQPQHF	TGTGCCAGCAGCCCTGGACTCAATCAGCCCCAGCATTTT
TRBV4-2	-	TRBJ2-7	TRBD2	CASSQPGLIYEQYF	TGTGCCAGCAGCCAACCGGGACTAATTTACGAGCAGTACTTC
TRBV27	-	TRBJ2-1	-	CASSPATGVVGNEQFF	TGTGCCAGCAGTCCCGCGACAGGTGTGGTAGGGAATGAGCAGTTCTTC
TRBV27	-	TRBJ1-6	TRBD1	CASSRRQGAEYNSPLHF	TGTGCCAGCAGCCGACGACAGGGGGCCGAATATAATTCACCCCTCCACTTT
TRBV5-1	-	TRBJ2-7	-	CASSLGWRGTYEQYF	TGCGCCAGCAGCTTGGGGTGGAGAGGGACCTACGAGCAGTACTTC
TRBV2	once	TRBJ1-4	-	CASARLNNEKLFF	TGTGCCAGCGCCCGGTTGAATAATGAAAAACTGTTTTTT
TRBV18	-	TRBJ2-1	TRBD2	CASSPDGGGEQFF	TGTGCCAGCTCACCAGATGGCGGGGGTGAGCAGTTCTTC
TRBV7-3	-	TRBJ2-3	TRBD1	CASSLDRAADTQYF	TGTGCCAGCAGCTTAGACAGGGCCGCAGATACGCAGTATTTT
TRBV6-6	-	TRBJ1-3	-	CASSYDVYSGNTIYF	TGTGCCAGCAGTTACGATGTCTACTCTGGAAACACCATATATTTT
TRBV19	once	TRBJ2-5	-	CASSISGFEETQYF	TGTGCCAGTAGTATATCAGGGTTTGAAGAGACCCAGTACTTC